The text below deals with one T cell receptor (beta chain). Specified treatment: preoperative locoregional IRX-2 cytokine immunotherapy. This phase Ib study tested locoregional IRX-2 cytokine immunotherapy given before surgery. Between the trimmed V and J ends, which lost 1 base and 7 bases, there was a span of 14 bases. Per the germline V gene, CDR1 is MNHNS and CDR2 is SASEGT. The CDR3 covers 15 residues. The data derive from a study of preoperative IRX-2 immunotherapy in early breast cancer. Generated by immunoSEQ multiplex PCR, the TCRdb table keeps only in-frame clones and is missing some. This table has 25,000 to 30,000 clones, over 75% appearing once.

The sequence came from a human donor with breast cancer. The sample was acquired from a patient treated with IRX-2 immunotherapy. The chain carries TRBV6-1 and TRBJ1-5, with D perhaps TRBD1 (5 bases). The CDR3 sequence is CASSEDRLVGQPQHF. The CDR3 DNA is TGTGCCAGCAGTGAAGACAGGTTGGTGGGGCAGCCCCAGCATTTT.